The clone carrying this T cell receptor beta chain was picked up many times. Its antigen is undetermined. This specimen comes from a study of T cell repertoires in cytomegalovirus infection. TCRdb itself ran the reads through MiXCR, one entry per CDR3 protein. Altogether about 400,000 distinct CDR3 sequences are present, around 18% being singletons, with the ten largest covering 7.5% to 9.5%. Study results and limitations: Within the response measured ex vivo, HLA-C-restricted CMV-specific TCR beta clonotypes were dominant.

Germline V lookup: CDR1 SEHNR, CDR2 FQNEAQ (reference sequence). This CDR3 has 16 amino acids. With V trimmed by 8 bases and J by 12 bases, 19 bases remained unmatched. The sample comprised PBMCs. This receptor was taken from a human donor in good health (CMV status not recorded). Some clones in this sample may be carry-over from other donors' samples. The chain has TRBV7-9 and TRBJ1-6; 7 bases line up with TRBD1. This chain's CDR3 is CASGAGRTGRPLPLHF. CDR3 sequence (DNA): TGTGCCAGCGGCGCGGGGAGGACAGGCAGACCCTTACCCCTCCACTTT.